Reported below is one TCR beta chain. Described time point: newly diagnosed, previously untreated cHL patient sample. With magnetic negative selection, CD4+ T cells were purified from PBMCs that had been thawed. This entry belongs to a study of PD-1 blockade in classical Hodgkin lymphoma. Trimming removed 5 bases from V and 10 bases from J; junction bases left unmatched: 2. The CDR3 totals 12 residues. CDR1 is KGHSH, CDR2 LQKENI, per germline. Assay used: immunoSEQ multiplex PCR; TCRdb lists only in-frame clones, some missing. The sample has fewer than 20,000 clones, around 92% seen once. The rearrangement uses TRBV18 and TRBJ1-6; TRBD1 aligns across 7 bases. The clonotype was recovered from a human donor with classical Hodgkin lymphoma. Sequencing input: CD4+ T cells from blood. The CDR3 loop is CASSAGGSPLHF. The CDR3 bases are TGTGCCAGCTCAGCAGGGGGGTCACCCCTCCACTTT.